This T cell receptor (beta chain) was recorded in a study of T-cell reconstitution after alpha-beta-depleted transplantation in children. Unique molecular identifiers were incorporated into the prepared TCRbeta library. TCRdb analysed the PCR reads with MiXCR anew, one entry per CDR3 protein. Of some 390,000 distinct CDR3 sequences detected, roughly 22% appear once; the ten largest clones hold 3.8%. The V segment lost 2 bases and the J segment 8 bases; nucleotides outside the gene matches: 5. The CDR3 has 16 amino acids. Germline values: CDR1 SGDLS, CDR2 YYNGEE. This clonotype was seen more than once but under ten times.

Sequences were derived from PBMCs from the stem cell graft donor, sampled from the stem cell graft. The sequence came from a human donor who donated a stem cell graft to a child with acute myeloid leukemia. The rearrangement joins TRBV9 to TRBJ2-1; 15 bases align to TRBD2. CDR3 loop: CASSVGLAGGTYEQFF. The CDR3 DNA reads TGTGCCAGCAGCGTCGGACTAGCGGGAGGGACGTATGAGCAGTTCTTC.